Each of the 11 T cell receptor beta chains below was sequenced from the same sample in a study of blood T cell repertoires in COVID-19. This table comes from immunoSEQ multiplex PCR, and its TCRdb copy is limited to in-frame clones, with some not included. The table includes 130,000 or so clones, 60% to 85% detected once. Input material: peripheral blood. The receptor source for this set is a man aged 50-60 years with acute or convalescent COVID-19.

This clone was counted a few times. The chain uses TRBV19 and TRBJ2-2; TRBD1 matches 7 bases. J lost 5 bases, V lost 10 bases, and 7 bases had no gene match. Germline CDR1 reads LNHDA; CDR2 reads SQIVND (reference sequence). This CDR3 region has 13 residues. CDR3 sequence reads: CAIGTEQTGELFF. CDR3 DNA: TGTGCCATTGGGACAGAGCAAACCGGGGAGCTGTTTTTT.

This sequence joins TRBV5-1 and TRBJ2-7, with TRBD1 as a possible D gene (5 bases). This CDR3 comprises 14 residues. From germline, CDR1 is SGHRS and CDR2 YFSETQ. Trimming removed 4 bases at V and 0 bases at J, with 11 bases between. The CDR3 bases are TGCGCCAGCAGCCCGGACACAGTCTCCTACGAGCAGTACTTC. Amino acid sequence: CASSPDTVSYEQYF.

This clone appeared a few times. The rearrangement links TRBV30 to TRBJ1-1; D is unresolved. This CDR3 has 13 residues. Germline V gene sequence: CDR1 GTSNPN, CDR2 SVGIG (reference sequence). V was clipped by 0 bases and J by 1 base, with 6 bases between them. CDR3 in DNA: TGTGCCTGGAGTGTTTCCCGGAACACTGAAGCTTTCTTT. Amino acids: CAWSVSRNTEAFF.

J is TRBJ1-1 and V is TRBV5-5; TRBD1 aligns across 7 bases. CDR3 length: 16 residues. After removal of 6 bases from V and 3 bases from J, the junction contained 14 bases not matched to a gene. The germline V gene encodes CDR1 SGHKS and CDR2 YYEKEE (reference sequence). The CDR3 nucleotides are TGTGCCAGCACCGCCATTGACAGGGCGGGTGACACTGAAGCTTTCTTT. This sequence encodes CASTAIDRAGDTEAFF.

The chain carries TRBV19 and TRBJ2-6; possibly TRBD2 for D (6 bases). V lost 3 bases and J lost 2, with 8 bases in between. Germline values: CDR1 LNHDA, CDR2 SQIVND (reference sequence). There are 15 residues in the CDR3. The CDR3 DNA reads TGTGCCAGTAGTATGGGGGGACCTGGGGCCAACGTCCTGACTTTC. Translated, it gives CASSMGGPGANVLTF.

This chain joins TRBV10-2 and TRBJ1-1; D perhaps matches TRBD1 (6 bases). V was shortened by 6 bases and J by 4 bases, with 12 bases between the two germline ends. This CDR3 comprises 13 residues. From germline, CDR1 is WSHSY and CDR2 SAAADI. The CDR3, as DNA: TGCGCCAGCAGAAAAAGGGGGGGCACTGAAGCTTTCTTT. It codes for CASRKRGGTEAFF.

The rearrangement uses TRBV18 and TRBJ2-4, with D uncertain. V was clipped by 3 bases and J by 0 bases, with 6 bases between them. There are 14 residues in the CDR3. Germline V gene data show CDR1 as KGHSH and CDR2 as LQKENI. In DNA, the CDR3 is TGTGCCAGCTCACCTTCTCTAGCCAAAAACATTCAGTACTTC. Protein sequence: CASSPSLAKNIQYF.

This clone was picked up one time. The gene calls are TRBV25-1 and TRBJ2-3; TRBD1 might be the D (5 bases). Germline loops: CDR1 MGHDK, CDR2 SYGVNS. The germline V and J ends were trimmed by 5 bases and 4 bases, with 7 bases remaining between them. The CDR3 has 12 amino acids. In DNA, the CDR3 is TGTGCCAGCAGTCCAGGGCCAGATACGCAGTATTTT. The encoded protein is CASSPGPDTQYF. The full variable domain, in which reference TRBV25-1 and TRBJ2-3 provide the parts outside the CDR3, is EADIYQTPRYLVIGTGKKITLECSQTMGHDKMYWYQQDPGMELHLIHYSYGVNSTEKGDLSSESTVSRIRTEHFPLTLESARPSHTSQYLCASSPGPDTQYFGPGTRLTVL.

This chain links TRBV5-4 with TRBJ2-7; 8 nucleotides agree with TRBD1. Germline V gene sequence: CDR1 SGHNT, CDR2 YYREEE (reference sequence). The CDR3 is 11 amino acids. The CDR3 nucleotides are TGTGGAGAGGACAGGGTCTACGAGCAGTACTTC. Its protein product is CGEDRVYEQYF.

This clone was found once. One end of the junction fails to match germline, which may point to a read error. The gene calls are TRBV3-1 (or the pseudogene TRBV3-2) and TRBJ1-2; D possibly corresponds to TRBD1 (5 bases). The CDR3 contains 14 residues. Germline loops: CDR1 LGHDT, CDR2 YNNKEL (reference sequence). Here the CDR3 reads CASSQIGGDWAESF. The CDR3 DNA reads TGTGCCAGCAGCCAGATCGGAGGGGACTGGGCGGAATCCTTC.

The chain links TRBV2 to TRBJ2-2; 8 nucleotides align to TRBD2. Germline loops: CDR1 SNHLY, CDR2 FYNNEI. Trimming cost V 8 bases and J 6 bases; bases outside gene matches: 8. The CDR3 is 14 amino acids. CDR3 sequence reads: CASGGGRFSGELFF. CDR3 in DNA: TGTGCCAGCGGCGGGGGGAGATTTTCCGGGGAGCTGTTTTTT.